This T cell receptor (beta chain) was sequenced for a study of T cells after yellow fever vaccination. Study outcomes and limitations: Among primary-vaccination clones, most reappeared after the booster, at about 95% for CD4 and 88% for CD8. Across the CD4 and CD8 compartments, a small share of clonotypes was present in both.

As TCR cDNA was made by 5'RACE template switching, a universal primer site and UMIs were added. TCRdb analysed the 5' RACE reads with MiXCR anew, one entry per CDR3 protein. The sample comprises about 240,000 distinct CDR3 sequences, 6.5% to 8.5% of which are singletons, and about 0.9% rests with the top ten. Many counts were recorded for this clonotype. The antigen remains unidentified. The CDR3 has 19 residues. Trimming took 5 bases from V and 0 from J; bases not matched to a gene: 15. Germline V gene sequence: CDR1 SGHAT, CDR2 FQDESV (reference sequence). This specimen consisted of CD4+ T cells sorted from PBMCs, obtained 15 days after the yellow fever booster vaccination. This chain links TRBV11-1 with TRBJ2-4; TRBD1 aligns across 8 bases. This receptor was identified in a man aged 30 to 45 who received the YFV17D yellow fever vaccine. DNA of the CDR3: TGTGCCAGCAGCAAAACCAAGGACAGGGATTCGGTAGCCAAAAACATTCAGTACTTC. Protein product: CASSKTKDRDSVAKNIQYF.